This T cell receptor (beta chain) was profiled in a study of response to subunit inactivated influenza vaccine. The study, taken as a whole, reports: Authors suggested seasonal influenza vaccinations each recruit few new T cells.

With regard to this clonotype: Its specificity is unknown.

V gave up 0 bases and J gave up 3 bases, with 13 bases separating them. The CDR3 contains 15 residues. Germline assignment: CDR1 SGHRS and CDR2 YFSETQ. TCRdb used MiXCR to reprocess the RT-PCR reads, holding one entry per CDR3 protein. The sample holds 650,000 to 700,000 distinct CDR3 sequences, approximately 15% seen once. Material: PBMCs from blood, obtained 11 to 12 days after vaccination. This TCR came from a man aged 50 or older who received an inactivated influenza vaccine. The V call is TRBV5-1, the J call TRBJ2-7; D unclear. The CDR3 coding sequence is TGCGCCAGCAGCTTGGTTAGTAACCGAATCTACGAGCAGTACTTC. This sequence encodes CASSLVSNRIYEQYF.